The source of this TCR beta chain is a study of PD-L1 blockade in urothelial cancer. Across the whole study: As for prior chemotherapy regimens, patients had received 0 to 3. The authors examined blood 3 weeks (second dose) and 6 weeks after treatment start.

This table comes from immunoSEQ multiplex PCR, and its TCRdb copy is limited to in-frame clones, with some not included. The data hold about 120,000 clones, with roughly 89% observed a single time. Regarding time point: peripheral blood 6 weeks after treatment start. Per the germline V gene, CDR1 is MNHEY and CDR2 is SMNVEV (reference sequence). This CDR3 is built from 16 residues. The V and J ends lost 5 bases and 4 bases, in that order; junction bases with no gene match: 7. This chain uses TRBV27 with TRBJ2-5; 13 nucleotides align to TRBD2. The material sequenced was PBMCs, taken around atezolizumab (anti-PD-L1) treatment. This clonotype was obtained from a man aged 60 to 75 with urothelial cancer. Here the CDR3 DNA reads TGTGCCAGCAGTCCTCGGACTAGCGGGAGAGGAGAGACCCAGTACTTC. Its protein is CASSPRTSGRGETQYF.